This T cell receptor beta chain was recorded in a study of control samples from healthy donors and cancer patients. CDR3 length: 14 residues. V lost 4 bases, J lost 9 bases, and 8 bases stayed unmatched. CDR1 and CDR2 from the germline V gene are MNHEY and SVGEGT. Sequenced by immunoSEQ multiplex PCR; TCRdb stores in-frame clones only, minus some. The table has roughly 120,000 clones, roughly nine tenths seen once. The clonotype comes from a woman under 30 in good health. The rearrangement joins TRBV6-2 or TRBV6-3 to TRBJ2-1; 8 bases align to TRBD1. Sequenced: blood. The DNA of the CDR3 is TGTGCCAGCAGTTCAGGGGGCGACGGCGTTGAGCAGTTCTTC. As protein: CASSSGGDGVEQFF.